A selection of T cell receptor beta chains follows, all from one sample in a study of vaccination and CD4 T cells after COVID-19. Their specific antigens are unknown. MiXCR was run by TCRdb on the PCR reads, yielding one entry per CDR3 protein. The data show tens of thousands of distinct CDR3 sequences, approximately 30% seen once. The material sequenced was CD4+ T cells from blood, cultured in vitro, taken about 7 months after SARS-CoV-2 vaccination. These receptors came from a human donor who had recovered from COVID-19. CDR3s include the opening cysteine and the closing phenylalanine or tryptophan. Each record gives: V gene, J gene, clone size, D gene, CDR3 DNA, CDR3 protein. A D gene is named only where the DNA matches it firmly. Clone sizes are given selectively: once, few, many, or a class where the clone is expanded.

>TRBV10-3|TRBJ2-3|NA|NA
TGTGCCGCCAGGAACACAAGCACAGATACGCAGTATTTT
CAARNTSTDTQYF
>TRBV19|TRBJ1-1|NA|NA
TGTGCCAGTAGTAACTCGGGAGAACACACTGAAGCTTTCTTT
CASSNSGEHTEAFF
>TRBV20-1|TRBJ1-5|NA|TRBD1
TGCAGTGCTAGAGATCCAACAGGGGGCAATCAGCCCCAGCATTTT
CSARDPTGGNQPQHF
>TRBV20-1|TRBJ1-1|medium-sized|NA
TGCAGTGCCACGTCCCCCTGGACGAGGGGATCTGACACTGAAGCTTTCTTT
CSATSPWTRGSDTEAFF
>TRBV6-1|TRBJ1-2|few|NA
TGTGCCAGCAGTGAAGTGCGTGGATCCTATGGCTACACCTTC
CASSEVRGSYGYTF
>TRBV4-2|TRBJ1-2|few|NA
TGTGCCAGCAGCCAGAGGTCAGGGAAAGACTATGGCTACACCTTC
CASSQRSGKDYGYTF
>TRBV7-3|TRBJ1-2|NA|NA
TGTGCCAGCAGCCAGCAACCGAACTATGGCTACACCTTC
CASSQQPNYGYTF
>TRBV11-3|TRBJ2-7|few|TRBD2
TGTGCCAGCAGCCAGCATGAACTAGCGTTGTACGAGCAGTACTTC
CASSQHELALYEQYF
>TRBV20-1|TRBJ2-3|few|NA
TGCAGTGCTACGGACCAAACAGATACGCAGTATTTT
CSATDQTDTQYF
>TRBV10-1|TRBJ1-2|NA|NA
TGCGCCAGCAGGGGCGACCGCCGGCTATCCTTC
CASRGDRRLSF
>TRBV10-3|TRBJ1-2|NA|NA
TGTGCCATCAGGAATGGGGGTGGGGGCTCTGGCTACACCTTC
CAIRNGGGGSGYTF
>TRBV11-3|TRBJ2-3|NA|NA
TGTGCCAGCAGCAACCCGACAGGTTGGGATACGCAGTATTTT
CASSNPTGWDTQYF
>TRBV5-1|TRBJ1-2|NA|TRBD1
TGCGCCAGCAGCTTAGCCGGGACAGGGGATTCGGGTGGCTACACCTTC
CASSLAGTGDSGGYTF
>TRBV20-1|TRBJ2-3|NA|NA
TGCAGTGCTAGATGGCTGTCCACAGATACGCAGTATTTT
CSARWLSTDTQYF
>TRBV4-2|TRBJ2-7|few|TRBD2
TGTGCCAGCAGCCAAGCAATGCGGGGGGGGACCTACGAGCAGTACTTC
CASSQAMRGGTYEQYF